These 5 T cell receptor beta chains came from one sample sequenced in a study of shared clonotypes between healthy human individuals. Sequenced by immunoSEQ multiplex PCR; TCRdb stores in-frame clones only, minus some. Among roughly 2.6 million clones listed, around 90% were seen once. Material: naive CD4+ T cells sorted from blood. This sample's subset: CD45RA+ positively selected. The receptors stem from a man aged 18 to 29 in good health.

With respect to this clone: This same CDR3 is encoded by further DNA sequences in the sample. CDR3 nucleotide sequence: TGTGCCAGTAGCCCACAGGGGTTTGAGACCCAGTACTTC. Amino acids: CASSPQGFETQYF. This chain connects TRBV19 to TRBJ2-5, with 7 bases lining up with TRBD1. The germline gives CDR1 LNHDA, CDR2 SQIVND (reference sequence). The CDR3 is 13 amino acids. V shed 6 bases and J 5 bases; nucleotides not matched to a gene: 6.

The chain carries TRBV7-2 and TRBJ1-2; 8 bases are shared with TRBD1. Germline V gives CDR1 SGHTA, CDR2 FQGNSA. This CDR3 has 15 amino acids. V trimming: 3 bases; J trimming: 2 bases; junction bases outside the gene matches: 5. The CDR3 protein is CASSFLGQGNYGYTF. The DNA of the CDR3 is TGTGCCAGCAGCTTCCTAGGACAGGGAAACTATGGCTACACCTTC.

The V and J genes are TRBV6-1 and TRBJ2-1, with no clear D. Per germline, CDR1 MNHNS and CDR2 SASEGT. V was shortened by 5 bases and J by 8 bases, with 7 bases between the two germline ends. The CDR3 consists of 11 residues. The CDR3 reads CASSNRYEQFF. The DNA for the CDR3 is TGTGCCAGCAGTAACAGATATGAGCAGTTCTTC.

The rearrangement joins TRBV20-1 to TRBJ1-1; D gene ambiguous. CDR1 DFQATT and CDR2 SNEGSKA come from the germline V gene (reference sequence). V was cut by 3 bases and J by 4 bases, with 6 bases left in between. This CDR3 region has 11 residues. The CDR3 region has the DNA TGCAGTGCTAGGGCCCCCACTGAAGCTTTCTTT. Its protein product is CSARAPTEAFF.

The V and J genes are TRBV30 and TRBJ2-7; D not certain. There are 12 residues in the CDR3. Germline V gene lookup returns CDR1 GTSNPN and CDR2 SVGIG (reference sequence). V was trimmed by 0 bases and J by 5 bases, leaving 8 bases between them. CDR3 residues: CAWSVKVDEQYF. The CDR3 region has the DNA TGTGCCTGGAGTGTCAAGGTGGACGAGCAGTACTTC.